These 4 T cell receptor beta chains originate from one sample sequenced in a study of T cells in localized non-small cell lung cancer. Sequencing was performed with immunoSEQ multiplex PCR; in TCRdb, only in-frame clones are kept and a portion is missing. The repertoire holds around 90,000 clones, 80% seen once, with under 25% in the top ten. Source: PBMCs, taken before any cancer treatment. Every receptor here comes from a man aged 40 to 70 with stage II squamous cell lung carcinoma.

With regard to this clone: This sequence may be a read error, since a much larger clone differs from it by one base. Other nucleotide sequences in the sample specify the same CDR3. This rearrangement joins TRBV5-6 to TRBJ2-5; D unclear. Germline V gene sequence: CDR1 SGHDT, CDR2 YYEEEE. This CDR3 is built from 14 residues. In nucleotides, the CDR3 is TGTGCCAGCAGCTTGTTTGGTCCAGGAGAGACCCAATACTTC. Translated: CASSLFGPGETQYF.

This clone occurred a few times. The chain uses TRBV7-8 and TRBJ1-6, with TRBD1 as a possible D gene (5 bases). CDR3 length equals 12 residues. V lost 3 bases and J 8 bases, leaving 5 bases between the germline ends. CDR1 and CDR2 from the germline V gene are SGHVS and FQNEAQ. CDR3 sequence: CASSFRDSPLHF. For the CDR3, the DNA is TGTGCCAGCAGCTTCAGGGATTCACCCCTCCACTTT.

This clone appeared a single time. The chain joins TRBV11-2 to TRBJ2-1; 13 bases are a match to TRBD2. Germline-derived CDR1 and CDR2 are SGHAT and FQNNGV. The CDR3 loop spans 17 amino acids. The trim removed 0 bases at V and 9 bases at J, leaving 8 bases unmatched. CDR3 sequence: CASSLDQGLAGRGEQFF. The DNA for the CDR3 is TGTGCCAGCAGCTTAGATCAGGGACTAGCGGGACGGGGTGAGCAGTTCTTC. Looking up the rest from reference TRBV11-2 and TRBJ2-1 gives the full variable domain: EAGVAQSPRYKIIEKRQSVAFWCNPISGHATLYWYQQILGQGPKLLIQFQNNGVVDDSQLPKDRFSAERLKGVDSTLKIQPAKLEDSAVYLCASSLDQGLAGRGEQFFGPGTRLTVL.

The chain employs TRBV19 and TRBJ2-5, with D maybe TRBD2 (7 bases). The germline CDR1 and CDR2 sequences are LNHDA and SQIVND (reference sequence). Trimming removed 4 bases from V and 5 bases from J, with 20 bases in between. This CDR3 is 16 amino acids long. CDR3 in DNA: TGTGCCAGTAGTAAATTTCGAGGGGGGGCGCGGGAGACCCAGTACTTC. Translation gives CASSKFRGGARETQYF.